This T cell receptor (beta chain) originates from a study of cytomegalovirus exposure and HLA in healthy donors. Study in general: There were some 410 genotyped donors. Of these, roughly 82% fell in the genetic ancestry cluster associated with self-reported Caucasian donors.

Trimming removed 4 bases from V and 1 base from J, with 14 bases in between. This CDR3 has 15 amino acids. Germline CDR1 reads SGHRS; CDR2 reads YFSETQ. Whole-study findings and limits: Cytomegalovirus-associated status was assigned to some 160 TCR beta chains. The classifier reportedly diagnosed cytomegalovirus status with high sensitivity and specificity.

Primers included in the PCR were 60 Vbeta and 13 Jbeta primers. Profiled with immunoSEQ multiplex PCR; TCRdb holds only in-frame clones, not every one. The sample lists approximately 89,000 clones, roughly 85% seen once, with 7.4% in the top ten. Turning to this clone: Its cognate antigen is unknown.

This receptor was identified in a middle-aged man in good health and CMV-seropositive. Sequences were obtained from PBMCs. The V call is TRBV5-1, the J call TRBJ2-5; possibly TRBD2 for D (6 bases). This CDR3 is CASSQLPGGQETQYF. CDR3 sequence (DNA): TGCGCCAGCAGCCAACTTCCCGGGGGCCAAGAGACCCAGTACTTC. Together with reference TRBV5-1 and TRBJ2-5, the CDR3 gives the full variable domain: KAGVTQTPRYLIKTRGQQVTLSCSPISGHRSVSWYQQTPGQGLQFLFEYFSETQRNKGNFPGRFSGRQFSNSRSEMNVSTLELGDSALYLCASSQLPGGQETQYFGPGTRLLVL.